This is a list of T cell receptor beta chains from one sample in a study of blood T cell repertoires in COVID-19. Using immunoSEQ multiplex PCR, the repertoire was profiled, and TCRdb retains in-frame clones only, with some absent. The sample holds about 120,000 clones; approximately 90% are singletons and the top ten take under 35%. Sequencing was done on a sample of peripheral blood. The source is a man in his 70s with active or convalescent COVID-19. Both conserved end residues are trimmed from each CDR3.

>TRBV24-1|TRBJ2-2
ATSRASDPGELF
>TRBV5-4|TRBJ2-1
ASSPGQGLGNEQF
>TRBV18|TRBJ1-1
ASSPPLQLMNTEAF
>TRBV19|TRBJ1-5
ASTDQIQPQH
>TRBV11-2|TRBJ2-5
ASSFLRLAGGQETQY
>TRBV3-1/TRBV3-2|TRBJ2-1
ASSPTLLGGYSIEQF
>TRBV11-1|TRBJ2-4
ASSLRSILGKNIQY
>TRBV11-2|TRBJ2-7
ASRQGQGAYEQY
>TRBV3-1/TRBV3-2|TRBJ1-2
ASSPLGGYGYT
>TRBV19|TRBJ1-2
ASSKAGAGYT
>TRBV18|TRBJ1-1
ASSPPGPGGNTEAF
>TRBV10-3|TRBJ2-3
ATLKGLAESTDTQY
>TRBV30|TRBJ1-2
AWSVGDRAYGYT
>TRBV27|TRBJ1-1
ASRPGEGYTEAF
>TRBV3-1/TRBV3-2|TRBJ2-7
ASSQDYSYEQY
>TRBV27|TRBJ2-3
ASSRGPSGITLADTQY
>TRBV9|TRBJ1-1
ASSGLTGAASEAF
>TRBV24-1|TRBJ2-1
ATSDPGGLARYEQF
>TRBV3-1/TRBV3-2|TRBJ2-3
ASSKGTRVTDTQY
>TRBV5-4|TRBJ1-1
ASSQGTERNTEAF
>TRBV10-3|TRBJ2-7
AISPDRYEQY
>TRBV9|TRBJ2-7
ASSPQEGQDYEQY
>TRBV6-1|TRBJ1-5
ASSERDRLDQPQH
>TRBV10-3|TRBJ1-1
AIRRDPANTEAF
>TRBV9|TRBJ2-7
ASSEGLADSYEQY
>TRBV7-6|TRBJ1-1
ASSPGRTMNTEAF
>TRBV18|TRBJ2-7
ASSPSGTHYEQY
>TRBV12-3/TRBV12-4|TRBJ1-4
ASNIMGGEKLF
>TRBV5-1|TRBJ2-7
ASSSRTDLPYEQY
>TRBV7-2|TRBJ2-7
ASSLAASGRVGEQY
>TRBV4-2|TRBJ1-1
ASSRTREVHTEAF
>TRBV27|TRBJ1-6
ASSIQGEGSPLH
>TRBV6-6|TRBJ1-2
ASSARQGEYGYT
>TRBV7-9|TRBJ1-5
ASSLGSNAEGNQPQH
>TRBV29-1|TRBJ1-2
SVAIDSLYGYT
>TRBV6-5|TRBJ1-5
ASSPTGNQPQH
>TRBV24-1|TRBJ2-5
ATSDLDRDQETQY
>TRBV19|TRBJ1-1
ASSPGTEAF
>TRBV5-1|TRBJ2-5
ASNARKGTGGSETQY
>TRBV13|TRBJ2-7
PRRPGGGLTYEQY
>TRBV2|TRBJ2-7
ASRWGGYEQY
>TRBV28|TRBJ2-1
ASRPLAGAYNEQF
>TRBV5-8|TRBJ2-5
ASSLGSAVFAETQY